This entry is about one T cell receptor beta chain. The source of the sample is a study of T cell changes during pregnancy in multiple sclerosis. TCRdb's copy holds only in-frame clones and misses some; the assay was immunoSEQ multiplex PCR. The table shows roughly 100,000 clones, with roughly 91% occurring only once. CDR1 and CDR2 (germline): MGHDK, SYGVNS. The V gene lost 6 bases and the J gene lost 3 bases, with 11 bases spanning the gap. The CDR3 is 13 amino acids. Sequencing was performed on peripheral blood, taken after pregnancy. This TCR derives from a female donor in good health, enrolled as a control in a pregnancy study. The V and J genes are TRBV25-1 and TRBJ1-2; D is possibly TRBD1 (5 bases). Here the CDR3 reads CASSGGRDYGYTF. In nucleotides, the CDR3 is TGTGCCAGCAGCGGGGGACGAGACTATGGCTACACCTTC.